This T cell receptor beta chain was found in a study of blood T cell repertoires in COVID-19. Study information: T cells, B-cell-depleted T cells, or PBMCs provided the cDNA or gDNA that served as material.

The CDR3 covers 16 residues. CDR1 and CDR2 (germline): SGHTA, FQGTGA. Trimming removed 5 bases from V and 6 bases from J, with 20 bases in between. Categorization into cohorts depended on clinical history that participants reported. Repertoires were generated with immunoSEQ multiplex PCR, while TCRdb's copy carries only in-frame clones and drops some. Of 270,000 or so clones listed, more than 75% were seen once; the top ten hold 2.3%. What was sequenced was PBMCs or T cells enriched from blood (not recorded which). This TCR came from a woman in her thirties or forties with acute COVID-19. This chain links TRBV7-3 with TRBJ2-1; D perhaps matches TRBD2 (7 bases). The CDR3 bases are TGTGCCAGCAGCCCTTGGACTAGGGGGGATTTCAATGAGCAGTTCTTC. Amino acid sequence: CASSPWTRGDFNEQFF.